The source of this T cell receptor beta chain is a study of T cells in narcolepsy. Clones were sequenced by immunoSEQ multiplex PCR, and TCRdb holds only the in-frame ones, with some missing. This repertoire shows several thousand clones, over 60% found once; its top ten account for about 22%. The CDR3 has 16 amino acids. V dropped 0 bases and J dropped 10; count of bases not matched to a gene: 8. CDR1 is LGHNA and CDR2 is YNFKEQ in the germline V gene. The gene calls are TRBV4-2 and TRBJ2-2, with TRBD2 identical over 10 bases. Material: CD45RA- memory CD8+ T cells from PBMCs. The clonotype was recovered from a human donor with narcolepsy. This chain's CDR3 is CASSQDASGGALELFF. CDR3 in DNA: TGTGCCAGCAGCCAAGATGCCAGCGGGGGGGCGTTGGAGCTGTTTTTT.